This TCR beta chain comes out of a study of CXCR3-negative and CXCR3-positive naive CD8 T cells. Overall study: Summed over all libraries, TRB reads came to around 130 million, with about 1.5 +/- 0.3 million per library.

The CDR3 has 13 residues. Germline CDR1 is SGHKS and CDR2 is YYEKEE (reference sequence). 5' RACE with UMI labels generated the TRB cDNA libraries. TCRdb re-called the 5' RACE reads, yielding one record per CDR3 amino acid sequence without DNA. This listing includes 75,000 to 100,000 distinct CDR3 sequences. The sequencing sample was made of naive CXCR3- CD8+ T cells from blood. As for subset: CD45RO-CCR7+CD27+CD95- naive CD8+ T cells lacking CXCR3 (TNR3-). The gene calls are TRBV5-5 and TRBJ1-1. The receptor's source is a human donor in good health. Some clones in this sample may be carry-over from other donors' samples. The chain's CDR3 is CASSYDLITEAFF.